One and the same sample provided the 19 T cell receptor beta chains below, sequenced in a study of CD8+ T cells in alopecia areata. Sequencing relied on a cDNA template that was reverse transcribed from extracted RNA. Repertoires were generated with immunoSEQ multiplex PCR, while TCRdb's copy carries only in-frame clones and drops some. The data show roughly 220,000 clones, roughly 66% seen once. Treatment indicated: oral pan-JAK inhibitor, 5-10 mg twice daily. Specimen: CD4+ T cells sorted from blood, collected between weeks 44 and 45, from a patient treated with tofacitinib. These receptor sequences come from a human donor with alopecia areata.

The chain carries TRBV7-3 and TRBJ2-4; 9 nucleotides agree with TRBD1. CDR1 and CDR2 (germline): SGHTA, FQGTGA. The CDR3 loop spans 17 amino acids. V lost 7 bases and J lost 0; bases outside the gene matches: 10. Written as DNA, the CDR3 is TGTGCCAGCACTCAACGGACAGGGGCGATAGCCAAAAACATTCAGTACTTC. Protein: CASTQRTGAIAKNIQYF. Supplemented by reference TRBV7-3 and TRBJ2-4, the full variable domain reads GAGVSQTPSNKVTEKGKYVELRCDPISGHTALYWYRQSLGQGPEFLIYFQGTGAADDSGLPNDRFFAVRPEGSVSTLKIQRTERGDSAVYLCASTQRTGAIAKNIQYFGAGTRLSVL.

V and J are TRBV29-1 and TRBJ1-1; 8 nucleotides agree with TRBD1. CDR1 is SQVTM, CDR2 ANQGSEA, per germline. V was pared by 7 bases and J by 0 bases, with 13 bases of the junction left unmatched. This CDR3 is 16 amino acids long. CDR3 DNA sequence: TGCAGCGCTGTACAGGGGGTTTCACCTTTGAACACTGAAGCTTTCTTT. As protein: CSAVQGVSPLNTEAFF.

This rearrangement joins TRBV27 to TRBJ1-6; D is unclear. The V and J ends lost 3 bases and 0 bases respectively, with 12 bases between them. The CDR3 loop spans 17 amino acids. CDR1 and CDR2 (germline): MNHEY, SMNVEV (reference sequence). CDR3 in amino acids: CASSFGQSSSYNSPLHF. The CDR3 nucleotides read TGTGCCAGCAGTTTTGGGCAGTCGAGCTCCTATAATTCACCCCTCCACTTT.

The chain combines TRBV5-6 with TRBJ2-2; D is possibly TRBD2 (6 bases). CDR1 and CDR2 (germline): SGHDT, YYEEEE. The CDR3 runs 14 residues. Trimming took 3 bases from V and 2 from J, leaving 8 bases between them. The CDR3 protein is CASSWGLNTGELFF. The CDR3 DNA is TGTGCCAGCAGCTGGGGACTTAACACCGGGGAGCTGTTTTTT.

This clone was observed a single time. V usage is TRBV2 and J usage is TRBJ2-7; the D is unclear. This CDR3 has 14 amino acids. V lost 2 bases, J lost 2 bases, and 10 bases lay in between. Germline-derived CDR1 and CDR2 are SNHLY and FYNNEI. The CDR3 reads CASSELELPYEQYF. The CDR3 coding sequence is TGTGCCAGCAGTGAATTAGAACTCCCCTACGAGCAGTACTTC.

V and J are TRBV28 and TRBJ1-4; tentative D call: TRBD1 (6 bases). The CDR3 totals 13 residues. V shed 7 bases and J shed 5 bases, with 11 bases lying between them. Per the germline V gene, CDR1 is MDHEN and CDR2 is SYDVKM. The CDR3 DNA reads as TGTGCCAGCAACCGGGGGCAAAATGAAAAACTGTTTTTT. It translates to CASNRGQNEKLFF.

CDR3 sequence: CSVPQGYGGYTF. The CDR3 bases are TGCAGCGTGCCGCAGGGATACGGTGGCTACACCTTC. V usage is TRBV29-1 and J usage is TRBJ1-2; D might be TRBD1 (5 bases). V lost 6 bases to trimming and J lost 7 bases, with 15 bases between them. This CDR3 has 12 amino acids. CDR1 and CDR2 (germline): SQVTM, ANQGSEA.

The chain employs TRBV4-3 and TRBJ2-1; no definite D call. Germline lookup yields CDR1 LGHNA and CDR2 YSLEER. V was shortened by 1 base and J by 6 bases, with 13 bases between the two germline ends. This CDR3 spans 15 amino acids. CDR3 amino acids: CASSQVASLGNEQFF. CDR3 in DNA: TGCGCCAGCAGCCAAGTGGCTAGTTTAGGCAATGAGCAGTTCTTC.

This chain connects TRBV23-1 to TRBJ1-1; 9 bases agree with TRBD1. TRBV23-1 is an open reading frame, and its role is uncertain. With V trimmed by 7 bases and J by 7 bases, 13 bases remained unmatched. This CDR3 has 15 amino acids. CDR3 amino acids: CASIPNRGRGVEAFF. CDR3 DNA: TGCGCCAGCATTCCGAACAGGGGGCGCGGGGTTGAAGCTTTCTTT.

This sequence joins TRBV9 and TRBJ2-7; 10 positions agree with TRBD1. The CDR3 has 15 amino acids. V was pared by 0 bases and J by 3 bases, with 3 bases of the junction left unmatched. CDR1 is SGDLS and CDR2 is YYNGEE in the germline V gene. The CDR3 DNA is TGTGCCAGCAGCGTAGGCGGGACAGGGGACTACGAGCAGTACTTC. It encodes CASSVGGTGDYEQYF.

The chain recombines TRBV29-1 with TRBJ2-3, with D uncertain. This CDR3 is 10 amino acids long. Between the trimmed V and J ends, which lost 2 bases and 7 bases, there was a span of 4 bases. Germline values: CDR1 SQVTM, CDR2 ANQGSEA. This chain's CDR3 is CSVEFNTQYF. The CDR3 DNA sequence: TGCAGCGTTGAATTCAATACGCAGTATTTT.

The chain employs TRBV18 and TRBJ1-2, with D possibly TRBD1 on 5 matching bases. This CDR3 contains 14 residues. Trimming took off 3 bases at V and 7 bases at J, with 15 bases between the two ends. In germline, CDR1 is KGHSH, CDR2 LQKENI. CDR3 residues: CASSPGSGRVGYTF. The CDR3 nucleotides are TGTGCCAGCTCACCTGGCTCAGGGAGAGTTGGCTACACCTTC.

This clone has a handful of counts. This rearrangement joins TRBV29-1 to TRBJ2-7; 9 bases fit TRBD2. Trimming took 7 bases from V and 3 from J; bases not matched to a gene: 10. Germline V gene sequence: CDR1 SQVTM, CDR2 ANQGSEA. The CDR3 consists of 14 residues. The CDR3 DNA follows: TGCAGCGCCGGAGGGGCGGGGGGGCTCTACGAGCAGTACTTC. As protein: CSAGGAGGLYEQYF.

The chain's CDR3 is CASSLRSLDEQYF. CDR3 sequence (DNA): TGCGCCAGCAGCCTACGCTCTCTCGACGAGCAGTACTTC. The chain carries TRBV4-1 and TRBJ2-7; D gene unclear. Between the trimmed V and J ends, which lost 4 bases and 5 bases, there was a span of 12 bases. CDR1 MGHRA and CDR2 YSYEKL come from the germline V gene. There are 13 residues in the CDR3.

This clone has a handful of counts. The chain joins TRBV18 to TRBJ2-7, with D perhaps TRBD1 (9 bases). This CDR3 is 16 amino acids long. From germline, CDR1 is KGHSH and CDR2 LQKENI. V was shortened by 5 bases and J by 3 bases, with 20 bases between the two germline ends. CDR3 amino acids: CASSLAGQGSFYEQYF. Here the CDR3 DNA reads TGTGCCAGCTCATTAGCGGGACAGGGAAGTTTCTACGAGCAGTACTTC.

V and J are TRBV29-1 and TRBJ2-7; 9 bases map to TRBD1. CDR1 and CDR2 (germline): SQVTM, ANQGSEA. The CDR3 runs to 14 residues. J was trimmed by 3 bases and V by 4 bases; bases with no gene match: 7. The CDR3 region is CSVVPGQGSYEQYF. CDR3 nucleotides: TGCAGCGTTGTGCCGGGACAGGGAAGCTACGAGCAGTACTTC.

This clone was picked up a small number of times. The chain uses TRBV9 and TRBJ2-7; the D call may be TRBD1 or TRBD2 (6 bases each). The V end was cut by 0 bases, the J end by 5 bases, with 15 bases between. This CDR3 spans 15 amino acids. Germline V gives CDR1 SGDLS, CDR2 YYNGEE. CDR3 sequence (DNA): TGTGCCAGCAGCGTAGAGGTTGGGGGCGGGGACGAGCAGTACTTC. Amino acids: CASSVEVGGGDEQYF.

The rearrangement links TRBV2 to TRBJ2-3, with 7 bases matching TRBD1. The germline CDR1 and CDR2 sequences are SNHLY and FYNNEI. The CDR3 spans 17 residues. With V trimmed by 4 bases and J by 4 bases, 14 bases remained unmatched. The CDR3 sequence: CASSVRQGRSIADTQYF. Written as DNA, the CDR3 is TGTGCCAGCAGTGTCCGACAGGGCCGATCCATCGCAGATACGCAGTATTTT.

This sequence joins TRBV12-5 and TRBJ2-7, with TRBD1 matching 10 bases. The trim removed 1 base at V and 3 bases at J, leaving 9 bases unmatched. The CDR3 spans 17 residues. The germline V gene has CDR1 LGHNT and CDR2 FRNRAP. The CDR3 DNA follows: TGTGCTAGTGGTTTGGCTCCTGTCGGGACAGGGGACTACGAGCAGTACTTC. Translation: CASGLAPVGTGDYEQYF.